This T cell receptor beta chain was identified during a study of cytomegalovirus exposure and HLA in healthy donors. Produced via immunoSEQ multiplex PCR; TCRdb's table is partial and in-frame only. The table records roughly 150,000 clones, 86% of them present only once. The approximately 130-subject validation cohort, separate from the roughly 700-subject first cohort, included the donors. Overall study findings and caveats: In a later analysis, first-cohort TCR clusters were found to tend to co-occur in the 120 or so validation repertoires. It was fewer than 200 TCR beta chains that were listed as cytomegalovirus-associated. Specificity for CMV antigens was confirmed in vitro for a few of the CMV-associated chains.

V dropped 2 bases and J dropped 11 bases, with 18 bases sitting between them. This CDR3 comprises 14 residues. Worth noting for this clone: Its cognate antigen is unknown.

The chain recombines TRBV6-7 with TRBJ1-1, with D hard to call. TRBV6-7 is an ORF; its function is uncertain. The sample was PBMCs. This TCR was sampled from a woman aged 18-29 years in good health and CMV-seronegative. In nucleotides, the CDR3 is TGTGCCAGCAGTTACCCCGACGCGGGAAGAAGGGCTTTCTTT. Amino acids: CASSYPDAGRRAFF.